The rows below give T cell receptor beta chains drawn from one sample of a study of beta chain features in type 1 diabetes. Libraries were prepared by immunoSEQ multiplex PCR; TCRdb keeps only in-frame clonotypes and omits some of them. The table has over 100,000 clones, less than 20% seen once; the top ten hold roughly 2.5%. Sequenced input: central memory CD4+ T cells from blood. These receptors originate from a young man with type 1 diabetes. Both conserved end residues are part of each CDR3.

CAGGRIGETQYF	TRBV25-1
CASSARAGTLKETQYF	TRBV11-2
CATSRATGVGEKLFF	TRBV15
CASSLSPEEEQYF	TRBV5-7
CASSFTGTGANVLTF	TRBV28
CASSPWGGTNEKLFF	TRBV4-2
CASSLGRRIEGYTF	TRBV7-8
CALRGAADTQYF	TRBV10-3
CASSLYDRVGTEAFF	TRBV5-1
CAWSRPNWGYTF	TRBV30
CASSPYPGQLSSYEQYF	TRBV18
CASETGGGSPLHF	TRBV28
CASTSDRDTQYF	TRBV6-5
CSVAGVTGNEQFF	TRBV29-1
CASSADRYNYGYTF	TRBV2
CASRPTRFRAEAFF	TRBV6-5
CASSSPLDGSGPQYF	TRBV6-5
CASSLMVTGHGYTF	TRBV5-4
CSVGWRPEDTIYF	TRBV29-1
CASSYSKQSYEQYF	TRBV6-5
CASRNFGQGARNIQYF	TRBV28
CASSLTSGYTDTQYF	TRBV7-2
CATSRVGTGSKQYF	TRBV15
CASSWGGGDEQYF	TRBV28
CASSQETEANYGYTF	TRBV4-1
CASSSGAYSNQPQHF	TRBV7-9
CAIPGVGYGYTF	TRBV28
CASSQGGNQETQYF	TRBV4-3
CASRIAWAPSTDTQYF	TRBV5-6
CASSPKGSSYNEQFF	TRBV18
CASSTTRDRGNTQYF	TRBV2
CASTRDGLAGNEQFF	TRBV9
CASMRLLETQYF	TRBV6-1
CASSLLEWTAEGYTF	TRBV28
CASSLQGARQYF	TRBV6-6
CASSEPGGSAGELFF	TRBV25-1
CSVGGGGPNVLTF	TRBV29-1
CASSQELGRPQHF	TRBV4-3
CASSLRTGGKLFF	TRBV25-1
CASSFEGVYGYTF	TRBV27
CASSSGSGEGSTQYF	TRBV5-1
CASSLGTEYTEAFF	TRBV5-1
CASSPKSGTSSSYEQYF	TRBV18
CSAGQNTEAFF	TRBV20-1
CASSLQGDFDEQYF	TRBV6-5
CSVHRQGEGTEAFF	TRBV29-1
CASSRADKGRQETQYF	TRBV11-2
CASSLGQPGTDTQYF	TRBV11-3
CASSLKTEADEQFF	TRBV27
CASSPQEDQPQHF	TRBV18